Sequencing of this T cell receptor (beta chain) was carried out in a study of T cell repertoires in cytomegalovirus infection. Study at large: Recently described HLA-C-restricted plus well-studied HLA-B-restricted CMV epitopes were used.

V shed 4 bases, J shed 5 bases, and the junction held 6 bases outside the gene matches. This CDR3 is 13 amino acids long. Germline V gene sequence: CDR1 SGHKS, CDR2 YYEKEE (reference sequence). This clonotype has more than one count but fewer than ten. No antigen is known for it. Using its own MiXCR run on the reads, TCRdb lists one record per CDR3 protein. The sample has some 940,000 distinct CDR3 sequences, roughly 30% seen once; the top ten hold roughly an eighth. This chain links TRBV5-5 with TRBJ2-7, with 7 bases matching TRBD2. The sequenced sample was cultured CD8+ T cells from PBMCs, obtained from culture after CMV antigen stimulation. The receptor comes from a human donor in good health (CMV status not recorded). Some clones in this sample may be carry-over from other donors' samples. The CDR3: CASSLGGVHEQYV. CDR3 DNA: TGTGCCAGCAGCCTGGGGGGGGTACACGAGCAGTACGTC.